This TCR beta chain is drawn from a study of blood T cell repertoires in COVID-19. The CDR3 spans 13 residues. Trimming removed 3 bases from V and 5 bases from J, with 10 bases in between. Under the authors' procedure: Amplified reference gene primers provided the basis for estimating nucleated cell counts. Only in-frame clones appear in the TCRdb table, and some are missing; sequencing was by immunoSEQ multiplex PCR. The V and J calls and clone size are taken from that table; D and trimming were inferred from the DNA. Of 250,000 to 300,000 clones in the sample, 65% to 90% were seen once. V and J are TRBV12-3 or TRBV12-4 and TRBJ1-1; D call uncertain. The TCR was taken from a man aged 18 to 29 who had recovered from COVID-19. The source material was PBMCs or T cells enriched from blood (not recorded which). The CDR3 DNA is TGTGCCAGCAGTTTCTTCCGGGGAACTGAAGCTTTCTTT. Translating it yields CASSFFRGTEAFF.